The 2 T cell receptor beta chains below come from one sample, sequenced in a study of blood T cell repertoires in COVID-19 (TCRdb year 2020). The library was generated by the immunoSEQ multiplex PCR assay. TCRdb mirrors the immuneACCESS table, restricted to in-frame sequences. Some clones are absent from its copies; in checked studies, under half trace to an unresolved V gene, and the reason for the others is unknown. In this sample the table shows about 440,000 clones, about nine tenths of which occur a single time. 10% to 15% of the sample rests with the top ten. The material sequenced was peripheral blood. Receptors were obtained from a woman between 45 and 65 years old with COVID-19, enrolled during active disease.

This chain links TRBV5-1 with TRBJ2-7; D ambiguous. CDR3 length: 13 residues. With 0 bases removed from V and 4 bases from J, the gap between germline ends came to 8 bases. Germline V CDR1 and CDR2: SGHRS, YFSETQ. CDR3 protein: CASSLAPVYEQYF. CDR3 DNA: TGCGCCAGCAGCTTGGCCCCTGTGTACGAGCAGTACTTC.

The chain employs TRBV5-1 and TRBJ1-5; 7 nucleotides align to TRBD1. Germline lookup yields CDR1 SGHRS and CDR2 YFSETQ. Trimming took 2 bases from V and 0 from J; bases not matched to a gene: 5. The CDR3 is 16 residues long. This CDR3 is CASSFPGGYSNQPQHF. The CDR3 bases are TGCGCCAGCAGCTTCCCAGGGGGTTATAGCAATCAGCCCCAGCATTTT.